The following is a T cell receptor beta chain sequence with its context. The antigen remains unidentified. From germline, CDR1 is GTSNPN and CDR2 SVGIG (reference sequence). V lost 0 bases to trimming and J lost 7 bases; unmatched junction nucleotides: 17. The CDR3 runs 18 residues. Vbeta (60) and Jbeta (13) primers were used in the PCR. Profiled with immunoSEQ multiplex PCR; TCRdb holds only in-frame clones, not every one. The table has approximately 190,000 clones, 82% seen once. These data come from a study of cytomegalovirus exposure and HLA in healthy donors. Study results and caveats: Most TCR beta V segments were productive about 87% or about 30% of the time in an earlier analysis. Further analysis, carried out later, found HLA-associated TCR beta chains more clonally expanded than equally common other chains.

The sequenced sample consisted of PBMCs. The rearrangement links TRBV30 to TRBJ2-1; TRBD2 agrees at 8 bases. The sequence derives from a boy aged 2-9 years in good health and CMV-seronegative. Written as DNA, the CDR3 is TGTGCCTGGAGTGTACCGGCAGAGCGGGGGTACTACACGAATGAGCAGTTCTTC. Translating gives CAWSVPAERGYYTNEQFF.